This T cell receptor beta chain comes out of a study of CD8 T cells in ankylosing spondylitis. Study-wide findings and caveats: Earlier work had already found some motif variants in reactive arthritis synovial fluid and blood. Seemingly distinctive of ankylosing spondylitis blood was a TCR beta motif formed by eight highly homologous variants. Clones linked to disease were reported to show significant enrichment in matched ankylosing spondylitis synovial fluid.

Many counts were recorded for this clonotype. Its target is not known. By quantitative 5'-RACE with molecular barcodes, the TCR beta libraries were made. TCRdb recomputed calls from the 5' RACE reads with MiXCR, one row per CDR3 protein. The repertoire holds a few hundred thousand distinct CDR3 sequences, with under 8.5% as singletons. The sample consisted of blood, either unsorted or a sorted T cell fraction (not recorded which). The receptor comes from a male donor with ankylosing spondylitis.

The CDR3 here is CASSLRSQSSYNEQFF. The CDR3 DNA reads as TGTGCCAGCAGCTTACGTAGCCAAAGCTCCTACAATGAGCAGTTCTTC. J is TRBJ2-1 and V is TRBV11-3; D is ambiguous. V lost 2 bases and J lost 0, with 11 bases in between. The CDR3 extends over 16 amino acids. Germline V gene lookup returns CDR1 SGHNT and CDR2 YENEEA.